This section outlines one TCR beta chain sequence together with its context. Original data processing: Reference gene primer amplification gave estimated nucleated cell counts. The protocol was immunoSEQ multiplex PCR, while the TCRdb copy is restricted to in-frame clones and leaves out a portion. The V and J calls and clone size are taken from that table; D and trimming were inferred from the DNA. Of under 200,000 clones detected, around 87% appear once; the ten largest clones hold 10% to 13%. Seattle patient enrollment occurred during active infection, with longitudinal follow-up thereafter. V shed 2 bases and J 4 bases; nucleotides not matched to a gene: 6. The CDR3 runs 15 residues. Germline V gives CDR1 LNHNV, CDR2 YYDKDF (reference sequence). The sample comes from a study of blood T cell repertoires in COVID-19. Study-level information: The cDNA or gDNA used as material had been derived from T cells, B-cell-depleted T cells, or PBMCs.

Sequencing was carried out using peripheral blood. The rearrangement uses TRBV15 and TRBJ1-2; 8 bases are shared with TRBD1. The receptor's source is a woman in her seventies with COVID-19, enrolled during active disease. DNA of the CDR3: TGTGCCACCAGCAGACCCGACAGGGGCGCCTATGGCTACACCTTC. This translates into CATSRPDRGAYGYTF.